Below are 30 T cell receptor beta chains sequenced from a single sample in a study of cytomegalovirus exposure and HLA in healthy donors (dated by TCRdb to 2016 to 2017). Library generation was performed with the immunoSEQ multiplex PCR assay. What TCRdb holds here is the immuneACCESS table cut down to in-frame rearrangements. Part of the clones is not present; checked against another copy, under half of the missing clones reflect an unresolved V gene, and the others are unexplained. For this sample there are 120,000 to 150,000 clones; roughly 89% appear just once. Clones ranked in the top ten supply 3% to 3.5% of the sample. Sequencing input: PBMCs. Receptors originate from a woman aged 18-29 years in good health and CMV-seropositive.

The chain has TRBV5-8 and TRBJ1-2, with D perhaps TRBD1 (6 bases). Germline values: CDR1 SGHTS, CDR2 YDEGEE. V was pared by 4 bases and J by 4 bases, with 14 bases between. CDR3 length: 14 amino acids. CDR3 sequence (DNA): TGTGCCAGCAGCCCCGGGACATTGGGCTATGGCTACACCTTC. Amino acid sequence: CASSPGTLGYGYTF. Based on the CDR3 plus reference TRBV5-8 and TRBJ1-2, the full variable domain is EAGVTQSPTHLIKTRGQQATLRCSPISGHTSVYWYQQALGLGLQFLLWYDEGEERNRGNFPPRFSGRQFPNYSSELNVNALELEDSALYLCASSPGTLGYGYTFGSGTRLTVV.

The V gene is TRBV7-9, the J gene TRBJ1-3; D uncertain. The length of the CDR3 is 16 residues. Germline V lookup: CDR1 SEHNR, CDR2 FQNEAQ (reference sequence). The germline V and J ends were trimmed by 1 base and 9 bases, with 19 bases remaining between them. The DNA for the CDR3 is TGTGCCAGCAGCTTAGGCCTTGGGCAGATGGAAACCACCATATATTTT. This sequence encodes CASSLGLGQMETTIYF.

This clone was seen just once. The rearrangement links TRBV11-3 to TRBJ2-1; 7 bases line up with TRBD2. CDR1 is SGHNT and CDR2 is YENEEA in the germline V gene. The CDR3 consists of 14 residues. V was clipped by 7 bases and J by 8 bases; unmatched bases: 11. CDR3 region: CASMRGSVSDEQFF. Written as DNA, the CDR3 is TGTGCCAGCATGCGCGGGAGTGTAAGCGATGAGCAGTTCTTC.

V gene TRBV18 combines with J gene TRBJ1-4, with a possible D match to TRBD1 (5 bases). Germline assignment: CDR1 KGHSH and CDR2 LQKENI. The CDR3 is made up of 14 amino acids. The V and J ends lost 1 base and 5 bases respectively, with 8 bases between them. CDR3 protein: CASSPRDSNEKLFF. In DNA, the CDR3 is TGTGCCAGCTCACCACGGGACTCCAATGAAAAACTGTTTTTT.

The CDR3 loop reads CASISSGEAYEQYF. CDR3 in DNA: TGTGCCAGCATATCTAGCGGGGAAGCCTACGAGCAGTACTTC. The V gene is TRBV28, the J gene TRBJ2-7; TRBD2 aligns across 9 bases. The J segment lost 2 bases and the V segment lost 7 bases, leaving 6 bases of the junction unmatched. CDR3 length: 14 amino acids. Germline CDR1 MDHEN, CDR2 SYDVKM.

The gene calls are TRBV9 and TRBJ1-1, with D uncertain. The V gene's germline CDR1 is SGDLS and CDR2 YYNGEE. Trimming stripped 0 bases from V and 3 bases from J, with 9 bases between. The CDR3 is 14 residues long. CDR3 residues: CASSVAGKDTEAFF. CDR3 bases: TGTGCCAGCAGCGTAGCCGGGAAGGACACTGAAGCTTTCTTT.

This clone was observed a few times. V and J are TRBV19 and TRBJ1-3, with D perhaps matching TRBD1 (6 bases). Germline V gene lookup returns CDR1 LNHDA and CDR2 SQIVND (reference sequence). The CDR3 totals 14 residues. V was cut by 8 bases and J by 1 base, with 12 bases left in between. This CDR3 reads CASQGQLSGNTIYF. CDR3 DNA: TGTGCCAGTCAAGGACAGTTATCTGGAAACACCATATATTTT.

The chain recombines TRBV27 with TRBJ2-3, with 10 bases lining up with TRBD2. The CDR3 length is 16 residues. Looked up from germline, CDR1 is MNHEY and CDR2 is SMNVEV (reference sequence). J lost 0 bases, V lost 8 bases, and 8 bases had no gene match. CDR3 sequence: CASGPSGGFSTDTQYF. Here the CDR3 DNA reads TGTGCCAGCGGTCCTAGCGGGGGTTTTAGCACAGATACGCAGTATTTT.

The CDR3 region is CASSTNRAGSYTF. The CDR3 DNA follows: TGTGCCAGCAGCACAAACAGGGCAGGGAGCTACACCTTC. The chain joins TRBV11-3 to TRBJ1-2, with D possibly being TRBD1 (6 bases). From germline, CDR1 is SGHNT and CDR2 YENEEA. The CDR3 runs to 13 residues. The germline V and J ends were trimmed by 5 bases and 9 bases, with 16 bases remaining between them.

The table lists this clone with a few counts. The CDR3 sequence: CSAGPGDTQYF. CDR3 DNA sequence: TGCTCGGCGGGTCCCGGGGATACGCAGTATTTT. This chain connects TRBV29-1 to TRBJ2-3, with D possibly TRBD2 on 5 matching bases. The CDR3 is made up of 11 amino acids. Germline assignment: CDR1 SQVTM and CDR2 ANQGSEA.

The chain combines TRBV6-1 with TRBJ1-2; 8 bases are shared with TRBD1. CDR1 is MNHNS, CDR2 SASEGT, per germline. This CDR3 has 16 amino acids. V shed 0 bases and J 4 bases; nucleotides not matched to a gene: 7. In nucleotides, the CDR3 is TGTGCCAGCAGTGAAGCGGGCCCGACAGGGGTCTATGGCTACACCTTC. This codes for CASSEAGPTGVYGYTF.

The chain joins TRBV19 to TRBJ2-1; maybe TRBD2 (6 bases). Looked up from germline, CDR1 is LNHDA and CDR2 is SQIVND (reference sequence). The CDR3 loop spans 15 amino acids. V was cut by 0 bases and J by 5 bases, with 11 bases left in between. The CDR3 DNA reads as TGTGCCAGTAGTATAGAGGTTGGAGGGGACAATGAGCAGTTCTTC. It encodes CASSIEVGGDNEQFF.

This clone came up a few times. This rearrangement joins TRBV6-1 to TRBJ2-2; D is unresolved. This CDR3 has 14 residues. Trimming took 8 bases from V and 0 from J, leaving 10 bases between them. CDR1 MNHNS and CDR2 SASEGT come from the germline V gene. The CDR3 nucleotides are TGTGCCAGCGCAGTTACCGCGAACACCGGGGAGCTGTTTTTT. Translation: CASAVTANTGELFF.

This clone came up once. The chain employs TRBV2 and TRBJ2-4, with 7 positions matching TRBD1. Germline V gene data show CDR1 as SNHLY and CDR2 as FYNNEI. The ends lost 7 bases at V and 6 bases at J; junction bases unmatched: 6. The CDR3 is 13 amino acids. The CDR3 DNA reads TGTGCCAGCAACAGGGGCGTGGGAAACATTCAGTACTTC. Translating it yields CASNRGVGNIQYF.

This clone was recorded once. Written as DNA, the CDR3 is TGTGCCAGCAGGACCGGGACTATCCTGTTCTTC. Translating gives CASRTGTILFF. The rearrangement uses TRBV25-1 and TRBJ2-1; 7 nucleotides agree with TRBD2. CDR3 length: 11 amino acids. The germline V gene has CDR1 MGHDK and CDR2 SYGVNS. V was clipped by 6 bases and J by 15 bases; unmatched bases: 8.

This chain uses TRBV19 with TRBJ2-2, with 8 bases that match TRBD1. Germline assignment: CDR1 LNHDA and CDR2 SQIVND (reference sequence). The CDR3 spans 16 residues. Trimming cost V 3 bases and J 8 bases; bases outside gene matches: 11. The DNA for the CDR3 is TGTGCCAGTAGTATCGCTGGCAGGGGGCAAGGTGGGGAGCTGTTTTTT. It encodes CASSIAGRGQGGELFF.

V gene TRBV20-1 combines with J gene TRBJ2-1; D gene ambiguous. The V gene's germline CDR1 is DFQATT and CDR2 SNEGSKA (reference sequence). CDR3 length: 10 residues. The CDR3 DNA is TGCAGCGCGGAAATTGATGAGCAGTTCTTC. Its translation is CSAEIDEQFF.

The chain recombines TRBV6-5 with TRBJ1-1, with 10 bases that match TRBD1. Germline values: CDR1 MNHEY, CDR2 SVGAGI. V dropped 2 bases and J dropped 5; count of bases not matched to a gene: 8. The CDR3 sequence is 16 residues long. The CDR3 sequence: CASSYPQDRGGTEAFF. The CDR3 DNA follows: TGTGCCAGCAGTTACCCCCAGGACAGGGGGGGGACTGAAGCTTTCTTT.

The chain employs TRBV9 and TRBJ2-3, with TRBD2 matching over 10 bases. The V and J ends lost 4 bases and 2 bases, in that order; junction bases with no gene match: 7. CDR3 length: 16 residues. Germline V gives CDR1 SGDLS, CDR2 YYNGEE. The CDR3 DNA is TGTGCCAGCAGCATTCAAGGACTAGCGGTCACAGATACGCAGTATTTT. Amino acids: CASSIQGLAVTDTQYF.

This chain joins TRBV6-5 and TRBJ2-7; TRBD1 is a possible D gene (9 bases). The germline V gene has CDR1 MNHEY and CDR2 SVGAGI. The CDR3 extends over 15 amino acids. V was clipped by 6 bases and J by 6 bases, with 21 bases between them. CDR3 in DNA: TGTGCCAGCAGCCGCGGGGGGACAGGGAGTTTCGAGCAGTACTTC. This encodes CASSRGGTGSFEQYF.

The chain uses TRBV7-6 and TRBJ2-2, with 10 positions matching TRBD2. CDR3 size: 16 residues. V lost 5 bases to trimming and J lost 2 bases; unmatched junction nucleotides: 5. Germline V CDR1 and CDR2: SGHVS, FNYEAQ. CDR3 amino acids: CASSLRTSGNTGELFF. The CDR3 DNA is TGTGCCAGCAGCCTCCGGACTAGCGGTAACACCGGGGAGCTGTTTTTT.

This CDR3 is CASSDSGLAGPGELFF. DNA of the CDR3: TGTGCCAGCAGTGACTCTGGGCTAGCGGGACCCGGGGAGCTGTTTTTT. The V and J genes are TRBV6-4 and TRBJ2-2, with 9 bases fitting TRBD2. Germline assignment: CDR1 MRHNA and CDR2 SNTAGT. The CDR3 is 16 amino acids. V was pared by 0 bases and J by 6 bases, with 5 bases of the junction left unmatched.

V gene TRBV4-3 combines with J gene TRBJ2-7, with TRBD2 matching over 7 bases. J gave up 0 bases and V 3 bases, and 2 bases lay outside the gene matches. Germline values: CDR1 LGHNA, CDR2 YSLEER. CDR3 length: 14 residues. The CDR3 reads CASSQGGFSYEQYF. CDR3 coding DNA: TGCGCCAGCAGCCAGGGGGGGTTCTCCTACGAGCAGTACTTC.

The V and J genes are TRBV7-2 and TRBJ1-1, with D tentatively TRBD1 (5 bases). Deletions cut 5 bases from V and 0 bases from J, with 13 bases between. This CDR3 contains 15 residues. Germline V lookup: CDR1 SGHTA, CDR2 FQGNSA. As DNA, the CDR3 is TGTGCCAGCAGCCTACTGACAGTAATGAACACTGAAGCTTTCTTT. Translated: CASSLLTVMNTEAFF.

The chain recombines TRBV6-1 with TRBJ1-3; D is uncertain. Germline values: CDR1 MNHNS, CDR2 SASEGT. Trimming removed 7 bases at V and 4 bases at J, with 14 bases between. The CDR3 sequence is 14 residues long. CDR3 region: CASTPGDPGNTIYF. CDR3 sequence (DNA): TGTGCCAGCACCCCTGGAGATCCAGGAAACACCATATATTTT.

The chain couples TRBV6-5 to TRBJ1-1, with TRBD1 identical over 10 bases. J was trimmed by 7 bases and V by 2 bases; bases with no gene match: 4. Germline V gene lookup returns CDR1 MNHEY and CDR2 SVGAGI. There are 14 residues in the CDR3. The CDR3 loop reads CASSYAGQGIEAFF. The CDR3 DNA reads TGTGCCAGCAGTTACGCGGGACAGGGGATTGAAGCTTTCTTT.

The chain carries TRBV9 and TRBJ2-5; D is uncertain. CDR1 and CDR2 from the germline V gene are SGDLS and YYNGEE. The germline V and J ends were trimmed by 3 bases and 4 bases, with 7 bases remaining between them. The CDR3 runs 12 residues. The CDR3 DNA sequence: TGTGCCAGCAGCGGACAAACAGAGACCCAGTACTTC. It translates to CASSGQTETQYF.

Here the CDR3 reads CASSSRDRGLYEQYF. In nucleotides, the CDR3 is TGTGCCAGTAGTTCCCGGGACAGGGGGCTTTACGAGCAGTACTTC. V and J are TRBV19 and TRBJ2-7; 12 bases match TRBD1. CDR1 is LNHDA and CDR2 is SQIVND in the germline V gene (reference sequence). Germline trimming cut 5 bases from V and 4 bases from J; bases unmatched to any gene: 6. The CDR3 consists of 15 residues.

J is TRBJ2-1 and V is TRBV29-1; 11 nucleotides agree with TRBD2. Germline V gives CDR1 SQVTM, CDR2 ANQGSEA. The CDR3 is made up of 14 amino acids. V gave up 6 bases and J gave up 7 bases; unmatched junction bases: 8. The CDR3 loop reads CSVGTSGQGNEQFF. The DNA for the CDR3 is TGCAGCGTCGGGACTAGCGGTCAGGGGAATGAGCAGTTCTTC.

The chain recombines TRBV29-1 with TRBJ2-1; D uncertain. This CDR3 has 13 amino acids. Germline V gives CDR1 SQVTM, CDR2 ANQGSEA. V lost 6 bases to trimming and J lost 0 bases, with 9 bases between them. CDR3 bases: TGCAGCGTACTTCCCGACTCCTACAATGAGCAGTTCTTC. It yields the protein CSVLPDSYNEQFF.